This note documents a single TCR beta chain sequence. The V end was cut by 1 base, the J end by 5 bases, with 10 bases between. The CDR3 loop spans 14 amino acids. The germline V gene encodes CDR1 SGHTA and CDR2 FQGNSA. Original processing notes: By means of reference gene primer amplification, nucleated cell counts were estimated. Generated by immunoSEQ multiplex PCR, the TCRdb table keeps only in-frame clones and is missing some. Clone size and V and J calls were adopted from that table, with D and trimming inferred from the DNA. This table has tens of thousands of clones, around 80% appearing once. These data belong to a study of blood T cell repertoires in COVID-19. Study-level background: The United States, Italy and Spain provided the acute and convalescent COVID-19 samples.

Sequencing input: peripheral blood. This TCR was recovered from a woman of 80 years or more with acute or convalescent COVID-19. The chain has TRBV7-2 and TRBJ2-3; D not certain. The CDR3 reads CASSLVLLGDTQYF. The CDR3 nucleotides are TGTGCCAGCAGCTTAGTGTTGCTAGGAGATACGCAGTATTTT.